Shown below are 4 T cell receptor beta chains from a single sample sequenced in a study of tissue T cells after allogeneic stem cell transplantation. The sample's time point: mouse harvest day 14 after allogeneic transplant. Mouse grafts combined 10^7 T-cell-depleted bone marrow cells with 10^6 splenic CD5+ T cells. The repertoire was sequenced with immunoSEQ multiplex PCR; TCRdb's copy has only in-frame clones and lacks some. Of roughly 1,900 clones listed, 46% are singletons. The source material was lymph node tissue. Receptors were obtained from a female BALB/c mouse given C57BL/6 T cells with graft-versus-host disease after an allogeneic hematopoietic cell transplant.

Note on this clone: The germline and genes are mouse ones. The covered CDR3 bases are TGTGCCAGCAGCTTCCGGGACAGAATCTATGCTGAGCAGTTC. Protein product: CASSFRDRIYAEQF. The CDR3 in its entirety is CASSFRDRIYAEQFF. The genes are TRBV4 and TRBJ2-1; 7 nucleotides align to TRBD1. The sequenced fragment ends 1 residue before the CDR3 boundary, so the rest is inferred from the germline J gene. The CDR3 is 15 amino acids. Germline CDR1 LGHDT, CDR2 YNNKQL (reference sequence). Trimming cost V 4 bases and J 3 bases; bases outside gene matches: 6. Using reference TRBV4 and TRBJ2-1 for the parts outside the CDR3, the full variable domain is ETAVFQTPNYHVTQVGNEVSFNCKQTLGHDTMYWYKQDSKKLLKIMFSYNNKQLIVNETVPRRFSPQSSDKAHLNLRIKSVEPEDSAVYLCASSFRDRIYAEQFFGPGTRLTVL.

With respect to this clone: Mouse gene names apply. The CDR3 goes on 1 residue after the read ends, and that part is filled in from the germline J gene. The chain uses TRBV13-2 and TRBJ1-4; TRBD1 matches at 7 bases. The CDR3 runs to 13 residues. With 4 bases clipped from V and 4 bases from J, the junction kept 1 base outside the gene matches. CDR1 and CDR2 from the germline V gene are NNHNN and SYGAGS (reference sequence). The part of the CDR3 DNA that was read is TGTGCCAGCGGTCCAGGGGGCAACGAAAGATTATTT. Protein product: CASGPGGNERLF. The whole CDR3 sequence is CASGPGGNERLFF.

This clone was seen only a few times. Gene names and germline refer to mouse. With the read ending 1 residue before the CDR3 end, the germline J gene is used to fill in that end. The chain is built from TRBV16 and TRBJ2-7; weak D call: TRBD1 (5 bases). V lost 5 bases and J 4 bases, leaving 6 bases between the germline ends. The CDR3 length is 11 residues. Looked up from germline, CDR1 is SGHSA and CDR2 is FRNQAP. CDR3 protein: CASSQGYEQYF. The sequenced CDR3 bases are TGTGCAAGCAGCCAGGGTTATGAACAGTAC.

This clone was recorded a few times. Gene names refer to mouse genes. The read terminates 1 residue ahead of where the CDR3 ends, so the germline J gene completes it. The chain has TRBV3 and TRBJ2-7, with a possible D match to TRBD1 (6 bases). The CDR3 loop spans 13 amino acids. The germline V gene has CDR1 SNHLY and CDR2 FYNGKV (reference sequence). V lost 3 bases and J 4 bases, leaving 10 bases between the germline ends. The chain's CDR3 is CASSFRDKYEQYF. Partial CDR3 DNA: TGTGCCAGCAGCTTCCGGGACAAATATGAACAGTAC. The full variable domain, its missing parts supplied by reference TRBV3 and TRBJ2-7, is GPKVLQIPSHQIIDMGQMVTLNCDPVSNHLYFYWYKQILGQQMEFLVNFYNGKVMEKSKLFKDQFSVERPDGSYFTLKIQPTALEDSAVYFCASSFRDKYEQYFGPGTRLTVL.